A selection of T cell receptor beta chains follows, all from one sample in a study of blood T cell repertoires in COVID-19. Assay used: immunoSEQ multiplex PCR; TCRdb lists only in-frame clones, some missing. The sample shows approximately 120,000 clones, around 81% of them seen only once. Sequenced material: peripheral blood. Source of these receptors: a woman aged 45-65 years with acute or convalescent COVID-19. CDR3s include the opening cysteine and the closing phenylalanine or tryptophan. A D gene is named only where the DNA matches it firmly. Only some rows state a clone size, as once, few, many or a class for expanded clones.

clone_size cdr3_length j_call v_call d_call cdr3_nt cdr3_aa
few 15 TRBJ1-4 TRBV28 NA TGTGCCAGCAGCAGAGCATTATCAGGGATAAAAAAACTGTTTTTT CASSRALSGIKKLFF
NA 14 TRBJ2-5 TRBV27 NA TGTGCCAGCAGTTTATACGGGAACCAAGAGACCCAGTACTTC CASSLYGNQETQYF
NA 13 TRBJ1-3 TRBV10-3 TRBD1 TGTGCCATCAGTGAGCCTACAGGGGGCACCATATATTTT CAISEPTGGTIYF
NA 13 TRBJ1-2 TRBV14 NA TGTGCCAGCAGCCAAGAATCAGACTATGGCTACACCTTC CASSQESDYGYTF
NA 15 TRBJ1-4 TRBV28 NA TGTGCCAGCAGCTTACTCCAGGGTTCTAATGAAAAACTGTTTTTT CASSLLQGSNEKLFF
NA 13 TRBJ2-1 TRBV5-1 NA TGCGCCAGCAGCTTGGGCCTAGACAATGAGCAGTTCTTC CASSLGLDNEQFF
few 16 TRBJ1-1 TRBV6-5 NA TGTGCCAGCAGTTACGGGATAAAGGGGGTCCACACTGAAGCTTTCTTT CASSYGIKGVHTEAFF
NA 13 TRBJ1-1 TRBV27 NA TGTGCCAGCAGTAGGGGGAGTGTCGCTGAAGCTTTCTTT CASSRGSVAEAFF
NA 13 TRBJ1-2 TRBV19 NA TGTGCCAGTAGTAGGACAGTGAACTATGGCTACACCTTC CASSRTVNYGYTF
NA 13 TRBJ1-2 TRBV12-3/TRBV12-4 NA TGTGCCAGCAGTTTAGATCGCAGGTTGGGCTACACCTTC CASSLDRRLGYTF
NA 14 TRBJ2-7 TRBV6-5 TRBD1 TGTGCCAGCAGTTACGGGACAGGGGGCGGCGAGCAGTACTTC CASSYGTGGGEQYF
NA 14 TRBJ2-1 TRBV30 NA TGTGCCTGGAGTGCGCAAATTAGTGTCAATGAGCAGTTCTTC CAWSAQISVNEQFF
NA 15 TRBJ2-3 TRBV19 NA TGTGCCAGTAGTATGGGCCCGTTCCACACAGATACGCAGTATTTT CASSMGPFHTDTQYF
NA 13 TRBJ1-2 TRBV29-1 TRBD1 TGCAGCGTTGAGGGACAGACAAACTATGGCTACACCTTC CSVEGQTNYGYTF
NA 14 TRBJ1-2 TRBV9 NA TGTGCCAGCAGCGTAGGGAGTCAGGGTCATGGCTACACCTTC CASSVGSQGHGYTF
NA 18 TRBJ2-1 TRBV6-6 TRBD2 TGTGCCAGCAGTCAACGACTAGCGGGCGGCTTCGGTTTGTATGAGCAGTTCTTC CASSQRLAGGFGLYEQFF
NA 16 TRBJ2-5 TRBV5-1 TRBD2 TGCGCCAGCAGCTTGGTTTCTAGCGGGACTCGAGAGACCCAGTACTTC CASSLVSSGTRETQYF
NA 14 TRBJ2-5 TRBV4-1 NA TGCGCCAGCAGCAATCGACGGAGGGAAGAGACCCAGTACTTC CASSNRRREETQYF
NA 11 TRBJ1-2 TRBV10-3 NA TGTGCCATCAGTGAGTCCGTGGGCTACACCTTC CAISESVGYTF
NA 17 TRBJ2-2 TRBV19 TRBD1 TGTGCCATTTTTTACGGGACAGGGGGCCTGAACACCGGGGAGCTGTTTTTT CAIFYGTGGLNTGELFF
NA 15 TRBJ1-5 TRBV6-2/TRBV6-3 NA TGTGCCAGCAGTTTTACCCAGGGGAAAGATCAGCCCCAGCATTTT CASSFTQGKDQPQHF
NA 16 TRBJ2-3 TRBV7-3 TRBD2 TGTGCCAGCAGCCCCGCGGGGGGGCCTGGATCCGATACGCAGTATTTT CASSPAGGPGSDTQYF
few 15 TRBJ1-4 TRBV7-9 TRBD1 TGTGCCAGCAGTCGCTCCGACAGGGAAGATGAAAAACTGTTTTTT CASSRSDREDEKLFF
NA 15 TRBJ2-7 TRBV2 NA TGTGCCAGCACTGGGGTTCGGGGGGCCGGTAACGAGCAGTACTTC CASTGVRGAGNEQYF
NA 15 TRBJ1-1 TRBV6-5 NA TGTGCCAGCAGTTACTTCGGACAACCGAACACTGAAGCTTTCTTT CASSYFGQPNTEAFF
NA 16 TRBJ1-5 TRBV18 NA TGTGCCAGCTCACCCGCGGCACACCAGAAAAATCAGCCCCAGCATTTT CASSPAAHQKNQPQHF